Below, 30 T cell receptor beta chains from the same sample are listed, as sequenced in a study of molecular identifiers for immune sequencing clone quantification. TCRdb independently ran MiXCR on the PCR reads; one entry per CDR3 protein. The data contain tens of thousands of distinct CDR3 sequences, roughly 17% of them singletons. Sequencing used naive CD8+ T cells from blood, with Jurkat cell RNA spiked in. Sample subset: FACS-sorted CD8+CD4-CCR7+CD45RA+ naive T cells. Every receptor here comes from a human donor in good health. Some libraries in this study had Jurkat cell RNA spiked in.

About this clonotype itself: A much larger clone sits a single nucleotide away, making a read error possible. The CDR3 loop is CASLIGLEYSPLHF. Written as DNA, the CDR3 is TGTGCCAGCTTGATAGGACTTGAATATTCACCCCTCCACTTT. The chain carries TRBV3-1 and TRBJ1-6; D remains unclear. Looked up from germline, CDR1 is LGHDT and CDR2 is YNNKEL (reference sequence). With 8 bases removed from V and 8 bases from J, the gap between germline ends came to 16 bases. The CDR3 runs to 14 residues.

The chain uses TRBV6-5 and TRBJ2-5, with D unresolved. The CDR3 totals 15 residues. The V and J ends lost 6 bases and 4 bases respectively, with 18 bases between them. Germline CDR1 and CDR2: MNHEY and SVGAGI. CDR3 loop: CASSSFPNPPETQYF. In nucleotides, the CDR3 is TGTGCCAGCAGCTCTTTCCCAAATCCCCCAGAGACCCAGTACTTC.

At least ten counts were recorded for this clonotype. This chain's CDR3 is CASSLGYGNQPQHF. CDR3 DNA sequence: TGTGCCAGCAGCTTAGGGTATGGCAATCAGCCCCAGCATTTT. The V call is TRBV7-9, the J call TRBJ1-5; D unresolved. This CDR3 has 14 residues. The germline CDR1 and CDR2 sequences are SEHNR and FQNEAQ (reference sequence). Trimming left V 1 base short and J 2 bases short, with 6 bases between.

This clonotype was detected ten times or more. The chain couples TRBV7-2 to TRBJ2-3; the D is unclear. The CDR3 spans 13 residues. The V and J ends lost 1 base and 6 bases respectively, with 8 bases between them. Germline V gives CDR1 SGHTA, CDR2 FQGNSA. The CDR3 is CASSLVPRDTQYF. The CDR3 nucleotides are TGTGCCAGCAGCTTAGTACCACGGGATACGCAGTATTTT. The full variable domain, with the rest looked up from reference TRBV7-2 and TRBJ2-3, is GAGVSQSPSNKVTEKGKDVELRCDPISGHTALYWYRQSLGQGLEFLIYFQGNSAPDKSGLPSDRFSAERTGGSVSTLTIQRTQQEDSAVYLCASSLVPRDTQYFGPGTRLTVL.

At least ten counts were recorded for this clonotype. The J gene is TRBJ1-1, the V gene TRBV3-1, with TRBD1 matching over 10 bases. CDR1 is LGHDT and CDR2 is YNNKEL in the germline V gene (reference sequence). The trim removed 6 bases at V and 5 bases at J, leaving 12 bases unmatched. There are 16 residues in the CDR3. CDR3 loop: CASRHRDRGGWTEAFF. CDR3 DNA: TGTGCCAGCAGACACCGGGACAGGGGTGGATGGACTGAAGCTTTCTTT.

The V call is TRBV15, the J call TRBJ2-7; no clear D gene. Trimming took 5 bases from V and 0 from J, leaving 11 bases between them. This CDR3 is 14 amino acids long. Germline CDR1 LNHNV, CDR2 YYDKDF (reference sequence). CDR3 region: CATSQFGSSYEQYF. CDR3 bases: TGTGCCACCAGCCAGTTCGGATCCTCCTACGAGCAGTACTTC.

This clonotype was detected ten times or more. The chain employs TRBV4-3 and TRBJ2-1; D not certain. The CDR3 contains 13 residues. Between the trimmed V and J ends, which lost 3 bases and 5 bases, there was a span of 8 bases. Germline assignment: CDR1 LGHNA and CDR2 YSLEER. CDR3 in amino acids: CASSQSAHNEQFF. In nucleotides, the CDR3 is TGCGCCAGCAGCCAGTCCGCCCACAATGAGCAGTTCTTC.

This clonotype was picked up many times. CDR3 sequence: CSVVGRESGYGYTF. For the CDR3, the DNA is TGCAGCGTTGTTGGTAGGGAGTCGGGCTATGGCTACACCTTC. This chain links TRBV29-1 with TRBJ1-2; no definite D call. V was clipped by 4 bases and J by 4 bases, with 16 bases between them. Germline CDR1 is SQVTM and CDR2 is ANQGSEA. The CDR3 extends over 14 amino acids.

This clonotype came up many times. The rearrangement uses TRBV7-9 and TRBJ2-2; D is uncertain. The CDR3 spans 12 residues. The germline CDR1 and CDR2 sequences are SEHNR and FQNEAQ (reference sequence). Deletions cut 8 bases from V and 5 bases from J, with 9 bases between. In DNA, the CDR3 is TGTGCCAGCCGCCCGCCGACCGGGGAGCTGTTTTTT. This sequence encodes CASRPPTGELFF.

In its sample, this clonotype was seen many times. J is TRBJ2-5 and V is TRBV27; possibly TRBD1 for D (6 bases). Between the trimmed V and J ends, which lost 5 bases and 4 bases, there was a span of 14 bases. Germline V CDR1 and CDR2: MNHEY, SMNVEV (reference sequence). CDR3 length: 14 residues. DNA for the CDR3: TGTGCCAGCAGTCCGCAGGGGTCTCGAGAGACCCAGTACTTC. Its translation is CASSPQGSRETQYF.

This clonotype occurred a few times. V usage is TRBV28 and J usage is TRBJ2-5; D possibly corresponds to TRBD1 (5 bases). V was shortened by 3 bases and J by 2 bases, with 10 bases between the two germline ends. The germline gives CDR1 MDHEN, CDR2 SYDVKM. This CDR3 is built from 14 residues. The CDR3 nucleotides are TGTGCCAGCAGTTTTTATAAGGGGCAAGAGACCCAGTACTTC. Protein: CASSFYKGQETQYF.

This clonotype was counted many times. The CDR3 bases are TGTGCCAGTAGCCGGATGGGGGTGGCAGATACGCAGTATTTT. It is translated as CASSRMGVADTQYF. This rearrangement joins TRBV19 to TRBJ2-3; D may be TRBD1 or TRBD2 (5 bases each). The CDR3 contains 14 residues. V was shortened by 6 bases and J by 4 bases, with 14 bases between the two germline ends. Germline lookup yields CDR1 LNHDA and CDR2 SQIVND (reference sequence).

Many counts were recorded for this clonotype. V is TRBV21-1 and J is TRBJ2-2. TRBV21-1 is a recognized pseudogene. The CDR3 covers 16 residues. This CDR3 is CASSKVPVLNTGELFF. CDR3 sequence (DNA): TGTGCCAGCAGCAAAGTTCCGGTCCTGAACACCGGGGAGCTGTTTTTT.

This clonotype was seen a handful of times. The genes are TRBV10-2 and TRBJ2-1, with a possible D match to TRBD1 (5 bases). CDR1 is WSHSY and CDR2 is SAAADI in the germline V gene. The CDR3 totals 15 residues. Deletions cut 7 bases from V and 0 bases from J, with 13 bases between. Written as DNA, the CDR3 is TGCGCCAGCACCCGGACATGGAGCTCCTACAATGAGCAGTTCTTC. It encodes CASTRTWSSYNEQFF.

This clonotype was observed at least ten times. V is TRBV27 and J is TRBJ2-3; D gene unclear. Germline CDR1 and CDR2: MNHEY and SMNVEV (reference sequence). The ends were cut back, 4 bases at V and 5 bases at J, with 4 bases in the middle. There are 11 residues in the CDR3. For the CDR3, the DNA is TGTGCCAGCAGTTGGGGAGATACGCAGTATTTT. This codes for CASSWGDTQYF.

This clonotype was picked up a small number of times. V is TRBV10-1 and J is TRBJ2-2; D uncertain. Germline V gene sequence: CDR1 WNHNN, CDR2 SYGVQD (reference sequence). This CDR3 spans 13 amino acids. With 10 bases removed from V and 4 bases from J, the gap between germline ends came to 13 bases. CDR3 coding DNA: TGCGCCACACGCCCTTACAGCACCGGGGAGCTGTTTTTT. Its protein product is CATRPYSTGELFF.

This clonotype was seen many times. V is TRBV13 and J is TRBJ1-5; D may be TRBD1 (5 bases). V shed 4 bases and J shed 6 bases, with 13 bases lying between them. This CDR3 region has 14 residues. Germline V CDR1 and CDR2: PRHDT, FYEKMQ (reference sequence). Written as DNA, the CDR3 is TGTGCCAGCAGCTCGCGGGGGGGAGGTCAGCCCCAGCATTTT. It encodes CASSSRGGGQPQHF.

This clonotype has a handful of counts. V and J are TRBV27 and TRBJ2-1; 7 bases agree with TRBD2. From germline, CDR1 is MNHEY and CDR2 SMNVEV (reference sequence). Germline trimming cut 2 bases from V and 4 bases from J; bases unmatched to any gene: 2. The CDR3 contains 14 residues. CDR3 sequence (DNA): TGTGCCAGCAGTTTAGCGGGAGCTTACAATGAGCAGTTCTTC. It is translated as CASSLAGAYNEQFF.

The V call is TRBV6-4, the J call TRBJ2-2; TRBD2 agrees at 7 bases. The germline V gene has CDR1 MRHNA and CDR2 SNTAGT. The CDR3 covers 16 residues. The junction had 10 bases not matched to a gene; V was cut back by 5 bases and J by 4 bases. The CDR3 DNA reads TGTGCCAGCAGTCCTAGCGGAATAAGACCCACCGGGGAGCTGTTTTTT. This gives the protein CASSPSGIRPTGELFF.

This clonotype has ten or more counts. V and J are TRBV10-3 and TRBJ2-3, with a possible D match to TRBD2 (6 bases). V was clipped by 3 bases and J by 0 bases, with 10 bases between them. Germline CDR1 ENHRY, CDR2 SYGVKD. The CDR3 is 15 amino acids. The CDR3 region has the DNA TGTGCCATCAGTGATCCCGGGACTAGCACAGATACGCAGTATTTT. Translated, it gives CAISDPGTSTDTQYF.

The V call is TRBV5-6, the J call TRBJ2-7; D not certain. CDR1 is SGHDT and CDR2 is YYEEEE in the germline V gene. Trimming cost V 0 bases and J 6 bases, with 10 bases left between them. CDR3 length: 13 residues. The DNA for the CDR3 is TGTGCCAGCAGCTTGGGGACGGGTCCCGAGCAGTACTTC. As protein: CASSLGTGPEQYF.

This clonotype was counted at least ten times. The missing conserved phenylalanine or tryptophan at the end of this CDR3 makes a read error likely. The V and J genes are TRBV20-1 and TRBJ2-7; D is uncertain. This CDR3 has 12 amino acids. V dropped 3 bases and J dropped 7 bases, with 13 bases sitting between them. Germline V gene lookup returns CDR1 DFQATT and CDR2 SNEGSKA (reference sequence). The CDR3 DNA follows: TGCAGTGCTAGGTCGGCCACCCCTGAGCAGTACTAC. Translation gives CSARSATPEQYY.

This clonotype was observed many times. This chain links TRBV9 with TRBJ2-7, with D possibly being TRBD1 or TRBD2 (6 bases each). Germline V gives CDR1 SGDLS, CDR2 YYNGEE. This CDR3 is 14 amino acids long. With 0 bases removed from V and 1 base from J, the gap between germline ends came to 8 bases. The CDR3 nucleotides read TGTGCCAGCAGCGTAGAGGGGGGTTCCTACGAGCAGTACTTC. Translation: CASSVEGGSYEQYF.

Ten or more counts support this clonotype. The chain has TRBV5-1 and TRBJ2-3, with 7 bases that match TRBD2. V lost 4 bases and J lost 3; bases outside the gene matches: 5. The germline CDR1 and CDR2 sequences are SGHRS and YFSETQ. The CDR3 loop spans 14 amino acids. The CDR3 DNA sequence: TGCGCCAGCAGCCCTTATAGCGGGACAGATACGCAGTATTTT. Its translation: CASSPYSGTDTQYF.

This clonotype has ten or more counts. The chain combines TRBV14 with TRBJ1-1, with a tentative D call TRBD1 (5 bases). The V gene's germline CDR1 is SGHDN and CDR2 FVKESK. The CDR3 runs to 15 residues. Between the trimmed V and J ends, which lost 2 bases and 0 bases, there was a span of 10 bases. CDR3 in DNA: TGTGCCAGCAGCCAACTCGCAGGGATGAACACTGAAGCTTTCTTT. Translating gives CASSQLAGMNTEAFF.

There are many counts of this clonotype. The V call is TRBV11-2, the J call TRBJ2-3, with D perhaps TRBD1 (6 bases). The germline V gene has CDR1 SGHAT and CDR2 FQNNGV. CDR3 length: 16 amino acids. Trimming removed 5 bases from V and 0 bases from J, with 15 bases in between. The CDR3 loop is CASSPSFGQSTDTQYF. The CDR3 DNA follows: TGTGCCAGCAGCCCCTCCTTCGGACAGAGCACAGATACGCAGTATTTT.

This clonotype has ten or more counts. The V and J genes are TRBV30 and TRBJ1-1; maybe TRBD1 (5 bases). The germline V gene encodes CDR1 GTSNPN and CDR2 SVGIG (reference sequence). This CDR3 is 11 amino acids long. Trimming took off 3 bases at V and 4 bases at J, with 6 bases between the two ends. Here the CDR3 reads CAWRGGTEAFF. The CDR3 DNA follows: TGTGCCTGGAGGGGGGGCACTGAAGCTTTCTTT.

This clonotype occurred many times. The genes are TRBV21-1 and TRBJ2-3. TRBV21-1 is marked as a pseudogene. This CDR3 is built from 14 residues. CDR3 sequence reads: CASSKGVLGDTQYF. For the CDR3, the DNA is TGTGCCAGCAGCAAAGGTGTACTTGGAGATACGCAGTATTTT.

This clonotype appeared many times. J is TRBJ1-2 and V is TRBV7-9; D unresolved. CDR3 length: 12 residues. The germline gives CDR1 SEHNR, CDR2 FQNEAQ (reference sequence). V gave up 0 bases and J gave up 4 bases, with 3 bases separating them. The CDR3 protein is CASSLASYGYTF. The DNA of the CDR3 is TGTGCCAGCAGCTTAGCTAGCTATGGCTACACCTTC.

Details on this clonotype: One base away lies a much larger clone, so this may be a sequencing read error. The chain has TRBV4-1 and TRBJ2-7; possible D gene TRBD2, 6 bases. Germline loops: CDR1 MGHRA, CDR2 YSYEKL. This CDR3 region has 15 residues. CDR3 nucleotide sequence: TGCGCCAGCAGCCAAGTGGGCGGGGACCAATACGAGCAGCACTTC. Its translation: CASSQVGGDQYEQHF.